This T cell receptor beta chain was sequenced during a study of post-analysis software for immune sequencing data. General observations from the study: TRBV5-6, TRBV5-1 and TRBV20-1 belonged to a set of a handful of TRBV segments that were more frequent in patients than controls. The F measure placed samples prepared in the same batch into strongly shared clusters.

The library was made from cDNA and included unique molecular identifiers. TCRdb passed the PCR reads through MiXCR, listing each CDR3 protein once. The sample contains about 160,000 distinct CDR3 sequences, under 40% of which appear only once. Deletions cut 2 bases from V and 2 bases from J, with 7 bases between. The germline CDR1 and CDR2 sequences are DFQATT and SNEGSKA (reference sequence). This CDR3 contains 12 residues. This clonotype was detected many times. Its antigen is unknown. The chain employs TRBV20-1 and TRBJ2-7, with D perhaps matching TRBD2 (5 bases). This TCR was sampled from a girl under 18 with multiple sclerosis. The material sequenced was blood, taken after autologous hematopoietic stem cell transplantation. CDR3 coding DNA: TGCAGTGCTAGACGGGGAACCTACGAGCAGTACTTC. Protein: CSARRGTYEQYF.